This T cell receptor (beta chain) was obtained from a study of blood T cells in healthy people across ages. Every sample gave at least 5 micrograms of total RNA when it was extracted. The germline CDR1 and CDR2 sequences are LNHDA and SQIVND (reference sequence). Trimming stripped 5 bases from V and 0 bases from J, with 10 bases between. The CDR3 consists of 14 residues. For the second PCR, which ran for about 6 to 11 cycles, a sample-barcoded 5' primer and a J-beta primer mix were used. Using its own MiXCR run on the 5' RACE reads, TCRdb lists one record per CDR3 protein. The data contain 550,000 to 800,000 distinct CDR3 sequences, about 30% of them singletons. Concerning this clonotype: Antigen specificity is unknown.

Findings of the study overall: Roughly linearly, TCR beta diversity per million T cells fell as age increased.

The sequence was collected from a woman aged 80 or over in good health. Sequencing was carried out using blood. The chain uses TRBV19 and TRBJ1-1; D unclear. For the CDR3, the DNA is TGTGCCAGTAGTGCGACGTATATGAACACTGAAGCTTTCTTT. Translating gives CASSATYMNTEAFF. The full variable domain, rest sourced from reference TRBV19 and TRBJ1-1, is DGGITQSPKYLFRKEGQNVTLSCEQNLNHDAMYWYRQDPGQGLRLIYYSQIVNDFQKGDIAEGYSVSREKKESFPLTVTSAQKNPTAFYLCASSATYMNTEAFFGQGTRLTVV.